The rows below give T cell receptor beta chains drawn from one sample of a study of T cell repertoires in cytomegalovirus infection. No antigen has been assigned to these receptors. TCRdb recomputed calls from the reads with MiXCR, one row per CDR3 protein. This repertoire shows around 360,000 distinct CDR3 sequences, about 35% found once; its top ten account for approximately 15%. Sequenced here: cultured PBMCs, sampled from culture after CMV antigen stimulation. These receptors were collected from a human donor in good health (CMV status not recorded). Some clones in this sample may be carry-over from other donors' samples. Each CDR3 is given with its conserved first and last residue. The D gene is left open where the match is weak. Some rows mark clone size as missing; the rest say once, few, many or name a class of expanded clone.

>.|.|TRBJ2-3|TRBV6-1
TGTGCCAGTCTCCCACAGGGACTCACAGATACGCAGTATTTT
CASLPQGLTDTQYF
>.|.|TRBJ2-7|TRBV7-2
TGTGCCAGCAGCTTACTTCCCAACTACGAGCAGTACTTC
CASSLLPNYEQYF
>few|.|TRBJ2-5|TRBV7-2
TGTGCCAGCAGCGGCCCAGAAGAGACCCAGTACTTC
CASSGPEETQYF
>.|TRBD1|TRBJ1-6|TRBV19
TGTGCCAGTAGTATAGACGGAGGGACAGGGTATTCACCCCTCCACTTT
CASSIDGGTGYSPLHF
>.|.|TRBJ2-7|TRBV12-3/TRBV12-4
TGTGCCAGCACCTCTTCGGGGGGCGCGACCTACGAGCAGTACTTC
CASTSSGGATYEQYF
>.|TRBD2|TRBJ2-7|TRBV6-2/TRBV6-3
TGTGCCAGCAGCTGGACTAGCGGCGCCTACGAGCAGTACTTC
CASSWTSGAYEQYF
>few|TRBD1|TRBJ1-1|TRBV10-3
TGTGCCATCACTGACAGGGGGAGGATTAACACTGAAGCTTTCTTT
CAITDRGRINTEAFF
>few|TRBD1|TRBJ1-6|TRBV6-5
TGTGCCAGCAGTTTCTACAGGGACAGGGGCACCAACTCACCCCTCCACTTT
CASSFYRDRGTNSPLHF
>.|.|TRBJ2-7|TRBV6-1
TGTGCCAGCCTCTCTAGTGGCGAGCAGTACTTC
CASLSSGEQYF
>many|TRBD2|TRBJ2-5|TRBV7-2
TGTGCCAGCAGCTTACAGCGGGGTCAAGAGACCCAGTACTTC
CASSLQRGQETQYF
>.|.|TRBJ1-4|TRBV28
TGTGCCAGCGAAGGGGGTGCAACTAATGAAAAACTGTTTTTT
CASEGGATNEKLFF
>.|TRBD1|TRBJ2-3|TRBV20-1
TGCAGTGCTAGTTTTGCGGACAGGTTAACAGATACGCAGTATTTT
CSASFADRLTDTQYF
>.|.|TRBJ2-2|TRBV19
TGTGCCAGTAGTTCGGCGGGACCGAACACCGGGGAGCTGTTTTTT
CASSSAGPNTGELFF
>.|.|TRBJ1-2|TRBV12-3/TRBV12-4
TGTGCCAGCAGTTTCGTCACACGGGGTTCTTACACCTTC
CASSFVTRGSYTF
>.|TRBD2|TRBJ2-1|TRBV7-2
TGTGCCAGCAGCTTTGTAGCGGGCGAATCCTACAATGAGCAGTTCTTC
CASSFVAGESYNEQFF
>.|.|TRBJ1-6|TRBV20-1
TGCAGTGCTAGAGGCGGTGTCTTCGAGTATTCACCCCTCCACTTT
CSARGGVFEYSPLHF
>.|.|TRBJ2-1|TRBV5-4
TGTGCCAGCAGCTTGGCCTCGATCGGGCGCAGTTCCAACAATGAGCAGTTCTTC
CASSLASIGRSSNNEQFF
>.|TRBD1|TRBJ1-1|TRBV10-3
TGTGCCATCAGCATAGACAGGGCCACTGAAGCTTTCTTT
CAISIDRATEAFF
>.|.|TRBJ1-6|TRBV9
TGTGCCAGCAGCGCGACAGGTTCTAATTCACCCCTCCACTTT
CASSATGSNSPLHF
>few|.|TRBJ2-1|TRBV19
TGTGCCAGTAGTATCTCACAGATTTACAATGAGCAGTTCTTC
CASSISQIYNEQFF
>few|.|TRBJ2-5|TRBV7-3
TGTGCCAGCAGCCTGAGGAGGGGACAGACCCAGTACTTC
CASSLRRGQTQYF
>few|.|TRBJ2-2|TRBV7-9
TGTGCCAGCAGCCCTAAACAGAGTAACACCGGGGAGCTGTTTTTT
CASSPKQSNTGELFF
>many|.|TRBJ1-5|TRBV4-3
TGCGCCAGCAGCCAAGAAAGGGGGGTGTATCAGCCCCAGCATTTT
CASSQERGVYQPQHF
>.|TRBD1|TRBJ1-5|TRBV7-2
TGTGCCAGCAGAAGGGGACAGGGGGCAGGTCAGCCCCAGCATTTT
CASRRGQGAGQPQHF
>.|TRBD1|TRBJ2-1|TRBV4-1
TGCGCCAGCAGCCATCCCCGTTTTTTGGACAGGGCTGACTTTAACCACAATGAGCAGTTCTTC
CASSHPRFLDRADFNHNEQFF
>few|.|TRBJ1-3|TRBV7-2
.
CASSYSFGNGNTIYF
>few|.|TRBJ1-1|TRBV7-9
TGTGCCAGCAGCTTAGGCCAACAGGGTGGCGCTGAAGCTTTCTTT
CASSLGQQGGAEAFF
>many|.|TRBJ2-1|TRBV7-2
TGTGCCAGCAGCTTTTGGTCGGGAGTAGTTAATGAGCAGTTCTTC
CASSFWSGVVNEQFF
>few|TRBD1|TRBJ1-6|TRBV29-1
TGCAGCGTTTACCAGGGGGACGGCGATAATTCACCCCTCCACTTT
CSVYQGDGDNSPLHF
>few|TRBD1|TRBJ1-3|TRBV7-2
TGTGCCAGCAGCAGACAGGGGACAGTCTCTGGAAACACCATATATTTT
CASSRQGTVSGNTIYF
>few|.|TRBJ1-1|TRBV27
TGTGCCAGCAGTTTATCAGGATCGGGTGAAGCTTTCTTT
CASSLSGSGEAFF
>.|TRBD1|TRBJ2-7|TRBV4-3
TGCGCCAGCAGCCAAGTAGCATCACACAGGGGGGAGCAGTACTTC
CASSQVASHRGEQYF
>many|TRBD1|TRBJ1-1|TRBV7-2
TGTGCCAGCAGCGCACAGGGACAGAATGAAGCTTTCTTT
CASSAQGQNEAFF
>.|.|TRBJ2-1|TRBV6-1
TGTGCCAGCAGTCAAGCGCCCTGGGTCTACAATGAGCAGTTCTTC
CASSQAPWVYNEQFF
>.|TRBD2|TRBJ2-3|TRBV25-1
TGTGCCAGCAGTCCCGGACTAGCGGGAGCGATTTCTAGAGATACGCAGTATTTT
CASSPGLAGAISRDTQYF
>.|.|TRBJ2-5|TRBV20-1
TGCAGTGCTAGAGAAGTCGAGACCCAGTACTTC
CSAREVETQYF
>.|TRBD1|TRBJ1-5|TRBV7-2
TGTGCCAGCAGCTCTCAGGGGGGCACTAATCAGCCCCAGCATTTT
CASSSQGGTNQPQHF
>.|.|TRBJ2-7|TRBV4-2
TGTGCCAGCAGCCAAGAGCCAGGGTCCAACGAGCAGTACTTC
CASSQEPGSNEQYF
>many|TRBD2|TRBJ2-3|TRBV7-2
TGTGCCAGCAGCTTATCGGGACTAGCTAGCACAGATACGCAGTATTTT
CASSLSGLASTDTQYF
>few|TRBD2|TRBJ2-1|TRBV6-8
TGTGCCAGCAGTCAACTAGCGAGGAGCTCCTACAATGAGCAGTTCTTC
CASSQLARSSYNEQFF
>.|TRBD2|TRBJ2-1|TRBV6-2/TRBV6-3
TGTGCCAGCAGACCAAGCGGGAGTATTTCCTACAATGAGCAGTTCTTC
CASRPSGSISYNEQFF
>few|.|TRBJ2-4|TRBV4-3
TGCGCCAGCAGCCAAGATATCATAGTAGGGATGGCCAAAAACATTCAGTACTTC
CASSQDIIVGMAKNIQYF
>.|.|TRBJ1-2|TRBV11-3
TGTGCCAGCAGCTTTCCGGCTAACTATGGCTACACCTTC
CASSFPANYGYTF
>.|.|TRBJ2-7|TRBV7-9
TGTGCCAGCAGCTCGCCGATCGGGGGTGAGCAGTACTTC
CASSSPIGGEQYF
>.|.|TRBJ2-1|TRBV4-1
TGCGCCAGCAGCCCCATAGGGACATACTACAATGAGCAGTTCTTC
CASSPIGTYYNEQFF
>few|.|TRBJ1-1|TRBV4-3
TGCGCCAGCAGCCAGTCCTTGGGGGCTGAAGCTTTCTTT
CASSQSLGAEAFF
>.|.|TRBJ2-5|TRBV6-2/TRBV6-3
TGTGCCAGCAGTTATGGGCGGACCTCGGAGACCCAGTACTTC
CASSYGRTSETQYF